The source of this T cell receptor (beta chain) is a study of shared clonotypes between healthy human individuals. Looking at the study overall: Contributing individuals were a couple of females and a few males aged 18 to 49. CD4 naive and CD4 memory each took three plates per donor, while CD8 naive took two and CD8 memory one. Study-wide points: When naive CD4 clonotypes were compared across a few donors, about 5% were shared. Rarefaction demonstrated incomplete sorted-subset sequencing despite large depth.

CDR3 length: 15 residues. V lost 6 bases to trimming and J lost 4 bases, with 18 bases between them. Germline CDR1 MNHEY, CDR2 SVGAGI. The table came from immunoSEQ multiplex PCR; TCRdb's copy has only in-frame clones and leaves some out. The data contain 2 million to 2.5 million clones, about 90% of them singletons. In the case of this clone: As yet, its antigen is unknown.

The chain has TRBV6-5 and TRBJ1-2; a possible D gene is TRBD1 (5 bases). This receptor was taken from a man aged 18 to 29 in good health. Some clones in this sample may be carry-over from other donors' samples. Sequenced: naive CD4+ T cells from PBMCs. The sample's subset: CD45RA+ positively selected. DNA for the CDR3: TGTGCCAGCAGAATGGGGCGGGGCGGTTCCTATGGCTACACCTTC. Protein: CASRMGRGGSYGYTF.